This T cell receptor (beta chain) was identified during a study of blood T cell repertoires in COVID-19. Clones were sequenced by immunoSEQ multiplex PCR, and TCRdb holds only the in-frame ones, with some missing. The sample has tens of thousands of clones; approximately 86% are singletons. CDR3 length equals 14 residues. The V and J ends lost 5 bases and 5 bases, in that order; junction bases with no gene match: 8. The V gene's germline CDR1 is MDHEN and CDR2 SYDVKM. The receptor comes from an older man with active COVID-19. Sample: peripheral blood. The chain uses TRBV28 and TRBJ2-7; 8 bases agree with TRBD1. In DNA, the CDR3 is TGTGCCAGCAGTCGATCCGGACAGGGAAACGAGCAGTACTTC. Protein sequence: CASSRSGQGNEQYF.